Given below is one T cell receptor beta chain in context. This clonotype appeared a few times. The antigen this receptor binds is unknown. No much larger clone exists at a distance of one base, and base qualities are not known. This sample was included in a study of T-cell memory formation after mild COVID-19 (dated by TCRdb to about 2021). Study-wide context: Most TCR sequence clusters were specific to one of the two donors. The cohort comprised two young, previously healthy adult volunteers, one female and one male. Longitudinal TCRalpha and TCRbeta repertoire sequencing tracked T-cell clones expanding and contracting after mild COVID-19 in a couple of donors. The study at large found these results: Contracting CD4+ clones turned up mainly in the CM and EM memory subsets, whereas EMRA was where CD8+ clones were enriched. Some responding clones were detected in pre-infection memory, suggesting pre-existing cross-reactive memory T cells joined the SARS-CoV-2 response. SARS-CoV-2 specificity of the second-wave clones peaking on day 37 was not confirmed. Clones that contracted from day 15 to 85 showed balanced CD4/CD8 phenotypes, whereas a second wave of clones that expanded from day 15 to 37 leaned towards CD4+. The study covered only a couple of mild cases, and larger cohorts including severe cases with pre-infection samples were considered necessary.

Ficoll-Paque density gradient centrifugation was used to isolate PBMCs. Via the germline V gene, CDR1 is SGHTA and CDR2 FQGTGA. The CDR3 has 15 amino acids, counting the end cysteine and phenylalanine. The entry retains the CDR3 DNA only, 45 bases that are in frame from base 1. V is pared back by 4 bases and J by 0 bases, with 10 bases lying between the germline termini. These reads were obtained on an Illumina NovaSeq 6000. cDNA libraries for TCRalpha and TCRbeta were prepared by 5'RACE using constant-segment primers, with sample barcodes and unique molecular identifiers added. RNA was extracted from every sample with Trizol reagent. Libraries were amplified in two PCR steps, with a second sample barcode and Illumina TruSeq adapters added in the second step. Sequencing of libraries was performed on an Illumina NovaSeq with 2 x 150 bp paired-end reads. On the study's bioinformatics: With migec v1.2.7, reads were demultiplexed and then collapsed into UMI-guided consensus sequences. With mixcr v2.1.11, UMI consensuses were aligned to TRA and TRB V and J templates and assembled into clonotypes. Expanded or contracted clonotypes were those called significant by both edgeR and NoisET, with noise models trained on biological replicates. For edgeR calls, a false discovery rate-adjusted p below 0.01 and a log2 fold-change threshold of 1 were applied. As an exploratory analysis of dynamics, PCA with hierarchical clustering was applied to max-normalized trajectories of the 1000 most abundant clonotypes. Separately sequenced CD4+ and CD8+ repertoires were used to assign a CD4 or CD8 phenotype to each responding clone. The public reads were quality trimmed at Q25 with fastp and then assembled into clones with MiXCR by TCRdb, keeping productive beta chains. Identical CDR3 proteins give one entry, which carries the most common genes and DNA. These V and J calls originate from TCRdb's pipeline instead of the authors' own analysis. This sample gives more than 100,000 distinct CDR3 sequences in total; less than 6.5% of them show up just once. The ten largest account for over 2% of the sample.

The sequence came from an adult woman who had mild COVID-19 (a few samples of this study predate the infection). The sample titles of this study are shuffled in the database, so cell type and time point are left out; the donor was told from shared clones. The chain was built from TRBV7-3 and TRBJ2-1; the D gene cannot be named for sure. The sequencing input was PBMCs or a T cell subset sorted from them (not recorded which). The encoded CDR3 is CASSSSRSSYNEQFF. The nucleotides are TGTGCCAGCAGCTCCTCTAGGAGCTCCTACAATGAGCAGTTCTTC. The CDR3 plus the reference TRBV7-3 and TRBJ2-1 genes for the other parts give the full variable domain: GAGVSQTPSNKVTEKGKYVELRCDPISGHTALYWYRQSLGQGPEFLIYFQGTGAADDSGLPNDRFFAVRPEGSVSTLKIQRTERGDSAVYLCASSSSRSSYNEQFFGPGTRLTVL.